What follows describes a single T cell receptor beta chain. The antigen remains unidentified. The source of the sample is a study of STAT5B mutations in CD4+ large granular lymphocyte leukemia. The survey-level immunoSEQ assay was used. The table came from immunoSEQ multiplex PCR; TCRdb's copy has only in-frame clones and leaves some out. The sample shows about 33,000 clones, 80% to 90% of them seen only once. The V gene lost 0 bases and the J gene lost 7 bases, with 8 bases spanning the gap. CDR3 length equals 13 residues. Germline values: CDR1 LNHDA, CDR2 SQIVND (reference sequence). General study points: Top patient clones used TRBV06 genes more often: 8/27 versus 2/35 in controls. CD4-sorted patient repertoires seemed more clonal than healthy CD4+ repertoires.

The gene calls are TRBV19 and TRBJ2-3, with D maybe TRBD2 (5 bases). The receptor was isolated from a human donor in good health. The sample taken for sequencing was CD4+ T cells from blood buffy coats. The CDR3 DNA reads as TGTGCCAGTAGTATAGAGTCGGGGAATACGCAGTATTTT. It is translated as CASSIESGNTQYF.